The 8 T cell receptor beta chains listed next were all sequenced from one sample in a study of OX40 agonist ivuxolimab in advanced cancers. Profiled with immunoSEQ multiplex PCR; TCRdb holds only in-frame clones, not every one. The data contain approximately 45,000 clones, just under 95% of them singletons. Sample: CD4+ or CD8+ T cells sorted from blood, taken in a trial of the OX40 agonist ivuxolimab. These receptors originate from an adult with an advanced solid tumor such as melanoma, head and neck, liver or kidney cancer.

This chain links TRBV29-1 with TRBJ2-1, with D unresolved. The germline CDR1 and CDR2 sequences are SQVTM and ANQGSEA. V lost 7 bases, J lost 12 bases, and 13 bases lay in between. This CDR3 region has 10 residues. CDR3 DNA: TGCAGCGACGCGGACGGTCCGCAGTTCTTC. Protein: CSDADGPQFF.

The J gene is TRBJ1-1, the V gene TRBV11-3; maybe TRBD1 (5 bases). The germline V gene encodes CDR1 SGHNT and CDR2 YENEEA. The CDR3 is 15 residues long. Trimming shortened V by 1 base and J by 1 base, and 10 bases separated the two germline ends. Written as DNA, the CDR3 is TGTGCCAGCAGCTTAGGCTTAGGGGAGAACACTGAAGCTTTCTTT. Protein sequence: CASSLGLGENTEAFF.

This rearrangement joins TRBV14 to TRBJ2-1, with D perhaps TRBD1 (6 bases). Trimming left V 4 bases short and J 6 bases short, with 19 bases between. Germline values: CDR1 SGHDN, CDR2 FVKESK. This CDR3 is built from 16 residues. CDR3 sequence reads: CASSPFSRGGSNEQFF. The CDR3 DNA follows: TGTGCCAGCAGCCCCTTCAGCAGGGGTGGGTCCAATGAGCAGTTCTTC. Supplemented by reference TRBV14 and TRBJ2-1, the full variable domain reads EAGVTQFPSHSVIEKGQTVTLRCDPISGHDNLYWYRRVMGKEIKFLLHFVKESKQDESGMPNNRFLAERTGGTYSTLKVQPAELEDSGVYFCASSPFSRGGSNEQFFGPGTRLTVL.

This chain connects TRBV7-9 to TRBJ2-1; 7 bases agree with TRBD2. V gave up 1 base and J gave up 9 bases; unmatched junction bases: 3. CDR3 length: 13 residues. The V gene's germline CDR1 is SEHNR and CDR2 FQNEAQ (reference sequence). DNA for the CDR3: TGTGCCAGCAGCTTAGGGGCTAGCGGTGAGCAGTTCTTC. It specifies CASSLGASGEQFF.

The J gene is TRBJ2-7, the V gene TRBV27, with a tentative D call TRBD1 (6 bases). CDR1 is MNHEY, CDR2 SMNVEV, per germline (reference sequence). The CDR3 is made up of 14 amino acids. The V end lost 3 bases, the J end lost 2 bases, and 11 bases lay between the germline ends. The CDR3 region has the DNA TGTGCCAGCAGTTTCCTCGACAGGCCCTACGAGCAGTACTTC. It is translated as CASSFLDRPYEQYF.

The chain joins TRBV5-4 to TRBJ2-7; 9 bases are shared with TRBD1. This CDR3 has 13 amino acids. V trimming: 3 bases; J trimming: 6 bases; junction bases outside the gene matches: 4. The germline gives CDR1 SGHNT, CDR2 YYREEE (reference sequence). CDR3 sequence (DNA): TGTGCCAGCAGCTCACAGGGGGCGTTCGAGCAGTACTTC. It is translated as CASSSQGAFEQYF.

The chain combines TRBV2 with TRBJ2-3; D is perhaps TRBD1 or TRBD2 (5 bases each). Deletions cut 6 bases from V and 6 bases from J, with 13 bases between. CDR1 is SNHLY, CDR2 FYNNEI, per germline. The CDR3 consists of 13 residues. The DNA for the CDR3 is TGTGCCAGCAGGGGGGTCCTCGGGGATACGCAGTATTTT. Protein: CASRGVLGDTQYF.

The chain links TRBV14 to TRBJ2-7; D is unclear. Germline assignment: CDR1 SGHDN and CDR2 FVKESK. V dropped 3 bases and J dropped 3 bases, with 6 bases sitting between them. The CDR3 is made up of 12 amino acids. The CDR3 region is CASSQVDYEQYF. For the CDR3, the DNA is TGTGCCAGCAGCCAGGTAGACTACGAGCAGTACTTC.